A single sample gave rise to the 7 T cell receptor beta chains below, sequenced in a study of OX40 agonist ivuxolimab in advanced cancers. Measured with immunoSEQ multiplex PCR; TCRdb has only the in-frame clones, and not every one. Counted here are some 99,000 clones, 80% to 95% occurring once; the ten biggest clones make up about 1.5%. The material was CD4+ or CD8+ T cells sorted from blood, obtained in a trial of the OX40 agonist ivuxolimab. The receptors were sampled from an adult with an advanced solid tumor such as melanoma, head and neck, liver or kidney cancer.

This rearrangement joins TRBV18 to TRBJ2-1; the match to TRBD2 covers 13 bases. Per the germline V gene, CDR1 is KGHSH and CDR2 is LQKENI. V lost 3 bases to trimming and J lost 6 bases; unmatched junction nucleotides: 5. The CDR3 totals 16 residues. CDR3 sequence (DNA): TGTGCCAGCTCACCGCTTCGGACTAGCGGGAGCAATGAGCAGTTCTTC. Amino acids: CASSPLRTSGSNEQFF.

V usage is TRBV11-3 and J usage is TRBJ2-3, with a possible D match to TRBD1 (6 bases). This CDR3 is built from 16 residues. V lost 0 bases and J 4 bases, leaving 14 bases between the germline ends. Germline V lookup: CDR1 SGHNT, CDR2 YENEEA. The DNA for the CDR3 is TGTGCCAGCAGCTTAGAAGGGGGTATTGCAGCAGATACGCAGTATTTT. Translated, it gives CASSLEGGIAADTQYF.

The chain couples TRBV21-1 to TRBJ2-7; TRBD2 was called by the table and not checked on the DNA. TRBV21-1 is flagged as a pseudogene. The CDR3 has 11 amino acids. CDR3 sequence (DNA): TGTGCCAGCAGCGCGGACTACGAGCAGTACTTC. Translated, it gives CASSADYEQYF.

The CDR3 region is CASSWLAGGPNTGELFF. The CDR3 nucleotides read TGCGCCAGCAGCTGGCTAGCGGGAGGGCCAAACACCGGGGAGCTGTTTTTT. The chain uses TRBV5-1 and TRBJ2-2; 12 nucleotides line up with TRBD2. V shed 3 bases and J 2 bases; nucleotides not matched to a gene: 5. The CDR3 runs to 17 residues. Germline-derived CDR1 and CDR2 are SGHRS and YFSETQ. Full variable domain (outside the CDR3, taken from reference TRBV5-1 and TRBJ2-2): KAGVTQTPRYLIKTRGQQVTLSCSPISGHRSVSWYQQTPGQGLQFLFEYFSETQRNKGNFPGRFSGRQFSNSRSEMNVSTLELGDSALYLCASSWLAGGPNTGELFFGEGSRLTVL.

This chain joins TRBV4-3 and TRBJ2-2, with TRBD2 matching 7 bases. The CDR3 covers 17 residues. Germline CDR1 is LGHNA and CDR2 is YSLEER. V gave up 0 bases and J gave up 0 bases; unmatched junction bases: 4. CDR3 nucleotide sequence: TGCGCCAGCAGCCAAGAGTCTAGCGGTTCGAACACCGGGGAGCTGTTTTTT. This translates into CASSQESSGSNTGELFF.

J is TRBJ2-1 and V is TRBV30; 13 bases line up with TRBD2. The V gene end was trimmed by 2 bases and the J gene end by 0 bases; junction bases not matched to a gene: 7. CDR3 length equals 18 residues. Germline lookup yields CDR1 GTSNPN and CDR2 SVGIG (reference sequence). The CDR3 is CAWSTTRTSGSSYNEQFF. CDR3 nucleotide sequence: TGTGCCTGGAGTACTACGCGGACTAGCGGGAGCTCCTACAATGAGCAGTTCTTC.

The chain carries TRBV11-3 and TRBJ2-3, with TRBD1 matching 9 bases. Germline V gene lookup returns CDR1 SGHNT and CDR2 YENEEA. The CDR3 is 16 amino acids. With V trimmed by 4 bases and J by 1 base, 6 bases remained unmatched. For the CDR3, the DNA is TGTGCCAGCAGCTCGACAGGGGGTTATGGCACAGATACGCAGTATTTT. Residues: CASSSTGGYGTDTQYF.